This T cell receptor beta chain was found in a study of shared clonotypes between healthy human individuals. Study-wide points: Although depth was large, rarefaction showed that sequencing of the sorted subsets was incomplete. Shared clonotypes: about 5.3% naive CD4, roughly 4% naive CD8, 2.3% memory CD4, about 0.4% memory CD8. Among the subsets, naive ones generally showed larger estimated richness than memory ones.

Donation came from healthy HIV-negative adults that had no recent acute infections or vaccinations. Germline CDR1 and CDR2: MNHNY and SVGAGI (reference sequence). This CDR3 is 13 amino acids long. The ends were cut back, 3 bases at V and 2 bases at J, with 8 bases in the middle. TCRdb keeps only in-frame clones here, not all; method: immunoSEQ multiplex PCR. This table holds over 300,000 clones, 87% found once. Worth noting for this clone: Its antigen is unidentified.

Sequencing input: memory CD8+ T cells sorted from blood. Subset defined: CD45RO+ cells pooled with CCR7-negative TemRA cells. The sequence came from a man in his late teens or twenties in good health. The rearrangement joins TRBV6-6 to TRBJ2-7; unclear D gene. CDR3 DNA sequence: TGTGCCAGCAGTTATTCTTACCCCTACGAGCAGTACTTC. Protein product: CASSYSYPYEQYF.